The present entry profiles one T cell receptor (beta chain) with its context. In the authors' workflow: Filtering was not the same, since immunoSEQ gave junction-only sequences without quality scores. TCRdb keeps only in-frame clones here, not all; method: immunoSEQ multiplex PCR. V and J calls and clone size come straight from that table; D and trimming were deduced from the DNA. The sample includes roughly 720,000 clones, roughly 91% of them seen just once. Deletions cut 1 base from V and 2 bases from J, with 10 bases between. CDR1 and CDR2 (germline): SGHDT, YYEEEE. This CDR3 has 14 residues. Only Caucasian adults living in Nashville, Tennessee served as donors. CD45RO+ cells plus CCR7-negative CD45RA+ TemRA cells formed CD8 memory. The entry originates in a study of shared clonotypes between healthy human individuals. Study information: CD4 naive cells filled three plates per donor, CD4 memory three, CD8 naive two and CD8 memory one.

This sequence originates from a man between 18 and 35 years old in good health. Some clones in this sample may be carry-over from other donors' samples. This chain connects TRBV5-6 to TRBJ2-7, with D maybe TRBD2 (5 bases). The sample comprised memory CD8+ T cells from PBMCs. Subset defined: CD45RO+ cells pooled with CCR7-negative TemRA cells. This CDR3 is CASSLPSRTYEQYF. CDR3 sequence (DNA): TGTGCCAGCAGCTTGCCTAGCAGGACCTACGAGCAGTACTTC.